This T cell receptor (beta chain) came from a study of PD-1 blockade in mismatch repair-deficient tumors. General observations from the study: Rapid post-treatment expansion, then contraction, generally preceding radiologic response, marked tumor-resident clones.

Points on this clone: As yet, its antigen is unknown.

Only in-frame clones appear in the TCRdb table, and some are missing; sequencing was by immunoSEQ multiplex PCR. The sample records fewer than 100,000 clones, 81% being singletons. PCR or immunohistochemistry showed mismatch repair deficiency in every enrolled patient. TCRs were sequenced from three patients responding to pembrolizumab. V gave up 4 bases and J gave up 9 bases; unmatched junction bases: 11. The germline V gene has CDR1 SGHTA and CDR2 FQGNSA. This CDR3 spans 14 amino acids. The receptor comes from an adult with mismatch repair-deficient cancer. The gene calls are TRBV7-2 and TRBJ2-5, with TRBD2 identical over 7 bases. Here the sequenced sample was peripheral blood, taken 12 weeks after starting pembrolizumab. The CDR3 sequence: CASSSGLVGLPQYF. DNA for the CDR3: TGTGCCAGCAGCTCAGGACTAGTGGGATTACCCCAGTACTTC. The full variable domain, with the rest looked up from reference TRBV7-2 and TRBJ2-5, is GAGVSQSPSNKVTEKGKDVELRCDPISGHTALYWYRQSLGQGLEFLIYFQGNSAPDKSGLPSDRFSAERTGGSVSTLTIQRTQQEDSAVYLCASSSGLVGLPQYFGPGTRLLVL.